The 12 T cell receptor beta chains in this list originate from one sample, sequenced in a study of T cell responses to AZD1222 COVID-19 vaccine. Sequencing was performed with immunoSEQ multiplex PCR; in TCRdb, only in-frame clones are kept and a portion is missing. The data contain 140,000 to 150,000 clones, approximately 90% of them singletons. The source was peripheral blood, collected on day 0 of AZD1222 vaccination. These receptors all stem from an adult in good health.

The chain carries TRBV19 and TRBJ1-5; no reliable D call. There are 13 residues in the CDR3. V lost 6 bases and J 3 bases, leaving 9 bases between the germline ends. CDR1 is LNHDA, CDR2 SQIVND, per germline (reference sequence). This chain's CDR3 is CASRFRSNQPQHF. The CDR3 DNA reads TGTGCCAGTAGGTTTCGATCCAATCAGCCCCAGCATTTT.

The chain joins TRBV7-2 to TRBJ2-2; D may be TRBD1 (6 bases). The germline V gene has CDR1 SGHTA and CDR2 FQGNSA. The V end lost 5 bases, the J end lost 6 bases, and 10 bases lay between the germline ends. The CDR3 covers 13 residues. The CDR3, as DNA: TGTGCCAGCAGCGGAACAGGGTCCGGGGAGCTGTTTTTT. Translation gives CASSGTGSGELFF.

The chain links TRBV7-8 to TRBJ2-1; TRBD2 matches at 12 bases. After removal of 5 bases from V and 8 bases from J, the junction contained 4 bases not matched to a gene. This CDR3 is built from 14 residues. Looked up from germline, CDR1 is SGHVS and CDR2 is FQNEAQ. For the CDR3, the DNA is TGTGCCAGCAGCAGGACTAGCGGGGTATATGAGCAGTTCTTC. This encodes CASSRTSGVYEQFF.

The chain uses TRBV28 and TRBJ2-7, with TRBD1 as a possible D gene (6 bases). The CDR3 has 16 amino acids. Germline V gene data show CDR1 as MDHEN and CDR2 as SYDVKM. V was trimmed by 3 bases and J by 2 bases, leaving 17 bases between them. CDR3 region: CASSLPYRAHPYEQYF. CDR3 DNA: TGTGCCAGCAGTTTGCCATACAGGGCCCACCCCTACGAGCAGTACTTC. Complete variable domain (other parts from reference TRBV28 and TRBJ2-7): DVKVTQSSRYLVKRTGEKVFLECVQDMDHENMFWYRQDPGLGLRLIYFSYDVKMKEKGDIPEGYSVSREKKERFSLILESASTNQTSMYLCASSLPYRAHPYEQYFGPGTRLTVT.

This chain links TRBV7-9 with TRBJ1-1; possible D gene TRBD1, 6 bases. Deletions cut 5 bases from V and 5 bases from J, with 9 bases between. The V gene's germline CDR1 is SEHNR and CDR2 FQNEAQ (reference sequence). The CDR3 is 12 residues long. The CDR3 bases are TGTGCCAGCAGCACCCAGGGGACTGAAGCTTTCTTT. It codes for CASSTQGTEAFF.

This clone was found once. This CDR3 reads CASSHKPLWGGRTYGYTF. CDR3 DNA: TGTGCCAGCAGTCACAAACCCCTTTGGGGCGGGAGAACCTATGGCTACACCTTC. This sequence joins TRBV28 and TRBJ1-2; D might be TRBD1 (5 bases). The germline V and J ends were trimmed by 5 bases and 4 bases, with 26 bases remaining between them. The CDR3 is 18 amino acids. Germline CDR1 MDHEN, CDR2 SYDVKM.

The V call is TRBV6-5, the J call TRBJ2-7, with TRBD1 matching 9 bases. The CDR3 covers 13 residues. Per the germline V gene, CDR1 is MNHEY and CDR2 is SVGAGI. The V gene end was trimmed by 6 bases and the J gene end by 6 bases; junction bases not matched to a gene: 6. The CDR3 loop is CASSRDRAVEQYF. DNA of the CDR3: TGTGCCAGCAGCCGGGACAGGGCAGTCGAGCAGTACTTC.

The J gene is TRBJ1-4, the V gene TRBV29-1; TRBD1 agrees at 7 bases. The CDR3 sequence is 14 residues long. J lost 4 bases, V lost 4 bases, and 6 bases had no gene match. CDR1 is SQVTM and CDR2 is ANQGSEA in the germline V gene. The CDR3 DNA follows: TGCAGCGTTGGAGGGACAGCATATAATGAAAAACTGTTTTTT. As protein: CSVGGTAYNEKLFF.

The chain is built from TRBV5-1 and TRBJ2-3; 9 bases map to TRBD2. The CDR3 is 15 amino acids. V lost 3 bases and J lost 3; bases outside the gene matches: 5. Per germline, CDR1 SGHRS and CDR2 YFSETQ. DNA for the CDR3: TGCGCCAGCAGCTCGACTAGCGGCGGAACAGATACGCAGTATTTT. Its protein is CASSSTSGGTDTQYF.

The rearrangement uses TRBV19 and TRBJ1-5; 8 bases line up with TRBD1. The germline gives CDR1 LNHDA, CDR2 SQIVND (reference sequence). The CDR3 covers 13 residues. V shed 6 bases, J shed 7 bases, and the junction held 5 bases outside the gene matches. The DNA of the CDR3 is TGTGCCAGTAGCTGGACAGGGAGCCAGCCCCAGCATTTT. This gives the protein CASSWTGSQPQHF.

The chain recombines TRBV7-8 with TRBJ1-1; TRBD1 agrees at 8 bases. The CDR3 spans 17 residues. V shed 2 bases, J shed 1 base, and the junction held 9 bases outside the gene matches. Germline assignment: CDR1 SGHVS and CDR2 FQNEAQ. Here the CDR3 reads CASSLRYSGQGNTEAFF. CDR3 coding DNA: TGTGCCAGCAGCTTAAGATACTCCGGACAGGGGAACACTGAAGCTTTCTTT.

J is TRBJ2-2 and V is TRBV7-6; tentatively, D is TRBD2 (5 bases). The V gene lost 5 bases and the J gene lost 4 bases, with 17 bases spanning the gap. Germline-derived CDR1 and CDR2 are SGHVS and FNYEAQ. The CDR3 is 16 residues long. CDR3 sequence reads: CASSHPGSRGTGELFF. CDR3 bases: TGTGCCAGCAGCCACCCCGGTTCCCGGGGCACCGGGGAGCTGTTTTTT.